Each of the 19 T cell receptor beta chains below was sequenced from the same sample in a study of blood T cell repertoires in COVID-19. Sequencing was performed with immunoSEQ multiplex PCR; in TCRdb, only in-frame clones are kept and a portion is missing. In the table there are 250,000 to 350,000 clones, roughly 90% of which are singletons. Sample: peripheral blood. These TCRs come from a woman under 40 with COVID-19, enrolled during active disease.

The rearrangement joins TRBV29-1 to TRBJ2-5; 7 bases are shared with TRBD1. After removal of 5 bases from V and 4 bases from J, the junction contained 4 bases not matched to a gene. The CDR3 has 12 amino acids. Looked up from germline, CDR1 is SQVTM and CDR2 is ANQGSEA. The CDR3 sequence is CSVLDRVETQYF. The CDR3 coding sequence is TGCAGCGTTTTAGACAGGGTAGAGACCCAGTACTTC.

This chain links TRBV5-1 with TRBJ1-6; D is uncertain. The germline gives CDR1 SGHRS, CDR2 YFSETQ. Trimming pared 1 base from V and 5 bases from J, leaving 4 bases between. The CDR3 totals 13 residues. CDR3 in amino acids: CASSLNNNSPLHF. In DNA form, the CDR3 reads TGCGCCAGCAGCTTGAACAATAATTCACCCCTCCACTTT.

This chain connects TRBV28 to TRBJ1-5, with a weak D call TRBD1 (6 bases). The ends were cut back, 8 bases at V and 7 bases at J, with 18 bases in the middle. Germline CDR1 MDHEN, CDR2 SYDVKM. CDR3 length: 14 residues. Here the CDR3 DNA reads TGTGCCAGCCGCACGGCAGGGGTTTGGCAGCCCCAGCATTTT. Translated, it gives CASRTAGVWQPQHF.

The chain combines TRBV2 with TRBJ2-3, with a possible D match to TRBD1 (6 bases). Trimming shortened V by 9 bases and J by 0 bases, and 10 bases separated the two germline ends. Germline CDR1 SNHLY, CDR2 FYNNEI. CDR3 length equals 13 residues. The CDR3 coding sequence is TGTGCCAGTTCCACAGGGAGCACAGATACGCAGTATTTT. Encoded protein: CASSTGSTDTQYF.

The gene calls are TRBV21-1 and TRBJ1-5; the table names TRBD1, a call not compared with the DNA. TRBV21-1 is a pseudogene locus. The CDR3 is made up of 17 amino acids. The CDR3 loop reads CASSGQDRGRDNQPQHF. The DNA of the CDR3 is TGTGCCAGCAGCGGCCAGGACAGGGGGAGGGACAATCAGCCCCAGCATTTT.

The gene calls are TRBV7-2 and TRBJ2-3; a weak D match, TRBD1 (5 bases). Germline V gives CDR1 SGHTA, CDR2 FQGNSA. V lost 2 bases to trimming and J lost 4 bases, with 7 bases between them. This CDR3 comprises 13 residues. The CDR3 nucleotides are TGTGCCAGCAGCTTACAGGGCCCAGATACGCAGTATTTT. Its translation is CASSLQGPDTQYF.

The rearrangement uses TRBV7-9 and TRBJ1-2; 9 nucleotides match TRBD1. The V segment lost 5 bases and the J segment 2 bases; nucleotides outside the gene matches: 15. Germline lookup yields CDR1 SEHNR and CDR2 FQNEAQ (reference sequence). CDR3 length: 18 amino acids. As DNA, the CDR3 is TGTGCCAGCAGCCCCGCTCCGGGACAGGGTGGCCCAAACTATGGCTACACCTTC. This encodes CASSPAPGQGGPNYGYTF.

In its sample, this clone was seen a few times. The J gene is TRBJ2-7, the V gene TRBV6-6; 10 positions match TRBD1. Germline V CDR1 and CDR2: MNHNY, SVGAGI (reference sequence). The CDR3 length is 15 residues. The ends lost 5 bases at V and 2 bases at J; junction bases unmatched: 6. The CDR3 loop reads CASSDGTGVTYEQYF. The DNA of the CDR3 is TGTGCCAGCAGTGACGGGACAGGGGTAACCTACGAGCAGTACTTC.

This chain joins TRBV28 and TRBJ1-2; perhaps TRBD1 as D (6 bases). CDR1 is MDHEN and CDR2 is SYDVKM in the germline V gene. The length of the CDR3 is 15 residues. V was shortened by 8 bases and J by 3 bases, with 19 bases between the two germline ends. CDR3 nucleotide sequence: TGTGCCAGCGGGGGCCGGGGACGCCAAGACTATGGCTACACCTTC. Translation: CASGGRGRQDYGYTF.

This chain connects TRBV2 to TRBJ2-1, with D maybe TRBD2 (5 bases). The germline V gene encodes CDR1 SNHLY and CDR2 FYNNEI. The CDR3 totals 17 residues. Between the trimmed V and J ends, which lost 6 bases and 4 bases, there was a span of 22 bases. DNA for the CDR3: TGTGCCAGCAGACCCTTGGTAAGCGGAGGCTTATACAATGAGCAGTTCTTC. Protein sequence: CASRPLVSGGLYNEQFF. Looking up the rest from reference TRBV2 and TRBJ2-1 gives the full variable domain: EPEVTQTPSHQVTQMGQEVILRCVPISNHLYFYWYRQILGQKVEFLVSFYNNEISEKSEIFDDQFSVERPDGSNFTLKIRSTKLEDSAMYFCASRPLVSGGLYNEQFFGPGTRLTVL.

The chain recombines TRBV28 with TRBJ2-1; D might be TRBD1 (6 bases). Trimming removed 7 bases at V and 2 bases at J, with 9 bases between. The CDR3 loop spans 13 amino acids. CDR1 MDHEN and CDR2 SYDVKM come from the germline V gene. CDR3 region: CASNAGAYNEQFF. The CDR3 bases are TGTGCCAGCAATGCAGGGGCCTACAATGAGCAGTTCTTC. The full variable domain, completed using reference TRBV28 and TRBJ2-1, is DVKVTQSSRYLVKRTGEKVFLECVQDMDHENMFWYRQDPGLGLRLIYFSYDVKMKEKGDIPEGYSVSREKKERFSLILESASTNQTSMYLCASNAGAYNEQFFGPGTRLTVL.

This rearrangement joins TRBV7-2 to TRBJ1-1; a weak D match, TRBD1 (5 bases). Germline lookup yields CDR1 SGHTA and CDR2 FQGNSA. The V end lost 0 bases, the J end lost 7 bases, and 9 bases lay between the germline ends. The CDR3 loop spans 13 amino acids. The CDR3 DNA sequence: TGTGCCAGCAGCTTAGCGGCCAGGGTTGAAGCTTTCTTT. Its translation: CASSLAARVEAFF.

The genes are TRBV19 and TRBJ2-2, with 9 bases identical to TRBD2. This CDR3 comprises 17 residues. Per germline, CDR1 LNHDA and CDR2 SQIVND (reference sequence). J was trimmed by 7 bases and V by 3 bases; bases with no gene match: 12. The CDR3 region is CASSMIPSGIFVGELFF. CDR3 DNA: TGTGCCAGTAGTATGATCCCTAGCGGGATCTTTGTCGGGGAGCTGTTTTTT.

This clone occurred once. The chain uses TRBV18 and TRBJ1-2; D is uncertain. This CDR3 contains 16 residues. The V end lost 0 bases, the J end lost 1 base, and 12 bases lay between the germline ends. Germline assignment: CDR1 KGHSH and CDR2 LQKENI. The CDR3 spells CASSPPIENLNYGYTF. CDR3 bases: TGTGCCAGCTCACCACCGATAGAAAATCTTAACTATGGCTACACCTTC.

The rearrangement uses TRBV6-6 and TRBJ2-1, with 10 bases identical to TRBD1. Germline-derived CDR1 and CDR2 are MNHNY and SVGAGI (reference sequence). The CDR3 has 16 amino acids. The trim removed 2 bases at V and 8 bases at J, leaving 9 bases unmatched. CDR3 protein: CASSYTGQGPLHEQFF. CDR3 nucleotide sequence: TGTGCCAGCAGTTACACGGGACAGGGGCCCCTCCATGAGCAGTTCTTC.

The CDR3 nucleotides read TGCGCCAGCAGCCGGTCCCGGGGGACAGGTGGCTACACCTTC. It is translated as CASSRSRGTGGYTF. The rearrangement uses TRBV4-3 and TRBJ1-2, with 8 bases lining up with TRBD1. J gave up 7 bases and V 4 bases, and 8 bases lay outside the gene matches. Looked up from germline, CDR1 is LGHNA and CDR2 is YSLEER. CDR3 length equals 14 residues.

The rearrangement links TRBV6-5 to TRBJ2-2; no firm D call. V lost 6 bases and J lost 2, with 10 bases in between. The germline CDR1 and CDR2 sequences are MNHEY and SVGAGI. The CDR3 is 14 amino acids. The CDR3 sequence is CASSRTRNTGELFF. The CDR3 DNA follows: TGTGCCAGCAGCCGAACACGAAACACCGGGGAGCTGTTTTTT.

The chain joins TRBV20-1 to TRBJ1-3; D gene uncertain. The ends were cut back, 3 bases at V and 3 bases at J, with 9 bases in the middle. Germline assignment: CDR1 DFQATT and CDR2 SNEGSKA (reference sequence). The CDR3 is made up of 13 amino acids. CDR3 sequence: CSASGGYGNTIYF. The CDR3 DNA is TGCAGTGCTAGTGGAGGGTATGGAAACACCATATATTTT.

This rearrangement joins TRBV7-2 to TRBJ2-7; unclear D gene. The germline CDR1 and CDR2 sequences are SGHTA and FQGNSA. The CDR3 length is 15 residues. Trimming left V 0 bases short and J 0 bases short, with 9 bases between. CDR3 sequence: CASSLASGRSYEQYF. In DNA form, the CDR3 reads TGTGCCAGCAGCTTAGCCTCAGGCCGCTCCTACGAGCAGTACTTC.